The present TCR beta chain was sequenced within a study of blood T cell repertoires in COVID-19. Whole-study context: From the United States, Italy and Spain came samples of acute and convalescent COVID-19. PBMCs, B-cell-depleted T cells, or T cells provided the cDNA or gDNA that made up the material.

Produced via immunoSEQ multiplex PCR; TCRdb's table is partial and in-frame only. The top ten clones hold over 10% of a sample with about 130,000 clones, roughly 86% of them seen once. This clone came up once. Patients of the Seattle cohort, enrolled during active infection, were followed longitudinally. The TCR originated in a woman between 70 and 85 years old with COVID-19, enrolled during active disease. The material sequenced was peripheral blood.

Here the CDR3 DNA reads TGCGCCAGCAGCCAAGATCTGGGGCTCTCGTCTGGCTACACCTTC. Translating gives CASSQDLGLSSGYTF. V gene TRBV4-1 combines with J gene TRBJ1-2, with a tentative D call TRBD1 (5 bases). This CDR3 contains 15 residues. Germline V gene data show CDR1 as MGHRA and CDR2 as YSYEKL. V shed 0 bases and J shed 7 bases, with 15 bases lying between them.